The text below deals with one T cell receptor (beta chain). The CDR3 has 15 residues. Germline V gene sequence: CDR1 SGHDT, CDR2 YYEEEE. After removal of 2 bases from V and 4 bases from J, the junction contained 5 bases not matched to a gene. The data originate from a study of blood T cell repertoires in COVID-19. Across the whole study: T cells, B-cell-depleted T cells, or PBMCs supplied cDNA or gDNA.

Per the original data handling: Using reference gene primer amplification, nucleated cell counts were estimated. Using immunoSEQ multiplex PCR, the repertoire was profiled, and TCRdb retains in-frame clones only, with some absent. V, J and clone size are taken as reported in that table, and D and trimming were inferred from the DNA itself. The table lists roughly 250,000 clones, 80% to 90% of them singletons. The recovered donors of Cohort 3 showed two negative PCRs, clearance, or symptom resolution. The sequenced material came from PBMCs or T cells enriched from blood (not recorded which). This chain uses TRBV5-6 with TRBJ2-7; 11 positions agree with TRBD2. The clonotype was recovered from a young woman who had recovered from COVID-19. For the CDR3, the DNA is TGTGCCAGCAGCTTTACTAGCGGGAGTTTGTACGAGCAGTACTTC. Translating it yields CASSFTSGSLYEQYF.